This TCR beta chain came from a study of technical replicates of blood from a handful of donors. The assay was immunoSEQ multiplex PCR, and TCRdb's table has in-frame clones only and misses some. The table records over 50,000 clones, roughly 94% of them present only once. Germline CDR1 reads PRHDT; CDR2 reads FYEKMQ (reference sequence). Trimming cost V 2 bases and J 0 bases, with 20 bases left between them. The length of the CDR3 is 18 residues. The chain joins TRBV13 to TRBJ2-7; D is ambiguous. Specimen: T cells isolated from PBMCs. The sequence was obtained from a human donor in good health. Here the CDR3 DNA reads TGTGCCAGCAGCTTAAGTGTCTCTTTATCAGAGGTCTCCTACGAGCAGTACTTC. Translated, it gives CASSLSVSLSEVSYEQYF.